This TCR beta chain was captured by sequencing in a study of blood T cell repertoires in COVID-19 (dated by TCRdb to about 2020). Regarding the research as a whole: Samples from collaborators originated in the United States, Italy and Spain and spanned both the acute and convalescent phases of COVID-19. The prospective study material was composed of cDNA or gDNA derived from T cells, B-cell-depleted T cells, or PBMCs. Samples were obtained from the ongoing ImmuneRACE study (first 160 participants) and from over a thousand subjects provided by 6 global collaborators. Subjects who had been exposed to COVID-19, were actively infected with it, or had recovered from it provided the deeply sampled blood TCRbeta repertoires that made up the dataset. A de-identified subject ID, COVID-19 status, age in years and sex were almost always included in the sample metadata. Where available, HLA class I and class II types were obtained from metadata supplied by the sample provider rather than from assay-based typing. The repertoires were released in a freely available public database meant as a resource for research on the immune response to SARS-CoV-2.

Regarding this clone: The target of this receptor is not known. No much larger clonotype is one base removed from it; base qualities were not supplied.

Whole blood was collected in K2EDTA tubes by collaborating institutions according to the institutions' own protocols. For TCRbeta analysis, collaborators shipped samples in one of three forms: frozen whole blood, isolated PBMCs, or DNA extracted from either of those sample types. Study-level results and caveats: How much clinical and demographic metadata was included differed by source and by participant, and the metadata was provided uncurated.

CDR3 length: 14 amino acids, cysteine to phenylalanine. Only CDR3 DNA remains: 42 bases, in frame from the first base. V ends up 5 bases short and J 6 bases short, with an unmatched junction base count of 7. CDR1 and CDR2, per the germline V gene (reference sequence), are LNHDA and SQIVND. The immunoSEQ Assay, a bias-controlled multiplex PCR, was used to amplify TCRbeta CDR3 regions from genomic DNA. In the paper's pipeline: Within the assay, amplification of reference gene primers was used to estimate how many nucleated cells each sample contained. To quantify the absolute abundance of each unique TCRbeta CDR3 rearrangement, sequence reads were collapsed and filtered. For each sample, productive Simpson clonality was calculated as the square root of Simpson's diversity index over productive rearrangements. Drawn from immuneACCESS, this table holds only the in-frame rearrangements with V and J called that TCRdb kept. Clones are partly lost; checked studies trace under half to an unresolved V gene and leave the rest unexplained. That table supplies the V and J calls and clone size; D and trimming were determined from the DNA. In all, the sample holds about 95,000 clones, and under 90% of those were seen once. 3% to 4% of the sample goes to the ten largest clones.

The sequence was collected from a woman in her 70s with acute or convalescent COVID-19. What was sequenced was peripheral blood. Recombination linked TRBV19 to TRBJ1-5; a stretch of 7 junction bases matches TRBD1. The nucleotide sequence reads as follows: TGTGCCAGTAGTGGGTACAGGGGACGTCAGCCCCAGCATTTT. It translates to CASSGYRGRQPQHF.